This TCR beta chain is drawn from a study of blood T cells in healthy people across ages. Study as a whole: Template switching picked up about one barcoded beta molecule for each two T cells.

Sample-barcoded 5' priming and a J-beta primer mix drove a second PCR of roughly 6 to 12 cycles. TCRdb called the 5' RACE reads again in MiXCR, with one record for every CDR3 protein. This sample yields fewer than 800,000 distinct CDR3 sequences, of which 32% are seen a single time; less than 20% belongs to the top ten. This CDR3 is built from 14 residues. Germline CDR1 is LNHDA and CDR2 is SQIVND (reference sequence). Between the trimmed V and J ends, which lost 6 bases and 1 base, there was a span of 10 bases. General study points: Higher diversity and more naive CD4+ cells were features of long-lived donors, compared to aged donors.

In regard to this clonotype: Its antigen is currently unknown.

The chain joins TRBV19 to TRBJ1-5; D might be TRBD1 (5 bases). Sequenced material: blood. This TCR was recovered from a woman older than 75 in good health. The CDR3: CASRGVPSNQPQHF. CDR3 DNA: TGTGCCAGTAGAGGGGTCCCCAGCAATCAGCCCCAGCATTTT.